This entry features one T cell receptor (beta chain) sequence. Its specificity is unknown. Here immunoSEQ multiplex PCR was the method, and the copy in TCRdb shows in-frame clones only, minus some. The sample holds 2 million to 2.5 million clones, around 93% seen once. Naive CD8 cells comprised CD45RO-negative, CCR7-positively selected cells, excluding terminally differentiated effector memory CD45RA+ cells. This specimen comes from a study of shared clonotypes between healthy human individuals. Study results and caveats: Among the subsets, naive ones generally showed larger estimated richness than memory ones.

The sample comprised naive CD8+ T cells from PBMCs. The clonotype comes from a man between 18 and 35 years old in good health. Some clones in this sample may be carry-over from other donors' samples.

CDR3 sequence reads: CASSIGTGLSYEQYF. The CDR3, as DNA: TGTGCCAGCAGTATAGGGACTGGCCTTTCCTACGAGCAGTACTTC. The chain carries TRBV27 and TRBJ2-7; D is possibly TRBD2 (6 bases). The CDR3 covers 15 residues. V lost 5 bases to trimming and J lost 1 base, with 15 bases between them. The germline CDR1 and CDR2 sequences are MNHEY and SMNVEV (reference sequence).